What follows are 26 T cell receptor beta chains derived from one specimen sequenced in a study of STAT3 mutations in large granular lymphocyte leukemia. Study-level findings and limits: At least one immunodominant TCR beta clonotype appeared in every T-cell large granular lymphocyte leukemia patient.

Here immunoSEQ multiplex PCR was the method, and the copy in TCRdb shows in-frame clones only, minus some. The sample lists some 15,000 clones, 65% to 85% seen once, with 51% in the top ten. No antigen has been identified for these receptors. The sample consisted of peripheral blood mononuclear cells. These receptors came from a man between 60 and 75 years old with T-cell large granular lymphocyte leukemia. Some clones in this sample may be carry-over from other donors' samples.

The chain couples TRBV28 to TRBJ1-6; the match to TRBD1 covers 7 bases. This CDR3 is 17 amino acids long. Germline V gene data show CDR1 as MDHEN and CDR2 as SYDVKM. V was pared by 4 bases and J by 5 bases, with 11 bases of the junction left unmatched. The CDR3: CASSYPGGTGDNSPLHF. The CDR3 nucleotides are TGTGCCAGCAGTTATCCAGGGGGGACGGGGGATAATTCACCCCTCCACTTT.

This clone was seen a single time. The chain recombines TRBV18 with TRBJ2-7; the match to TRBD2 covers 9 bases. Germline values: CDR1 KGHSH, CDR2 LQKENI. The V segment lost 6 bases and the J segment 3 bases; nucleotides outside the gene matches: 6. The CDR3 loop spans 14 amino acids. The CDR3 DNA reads TGTGCCAGCTCTTTAGCGGGAGTACTCTACGAGCAGTACTTC. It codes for CASSLAGVLYEQYF.

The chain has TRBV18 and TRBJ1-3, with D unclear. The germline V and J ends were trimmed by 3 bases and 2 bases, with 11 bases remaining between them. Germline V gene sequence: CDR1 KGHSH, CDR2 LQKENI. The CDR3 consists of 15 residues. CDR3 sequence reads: CASSPPAGAGNTIYF. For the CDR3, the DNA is TGTGCCAGCTCACCGCCGGCGGGAGCTGGAAACACCATATATTTT.

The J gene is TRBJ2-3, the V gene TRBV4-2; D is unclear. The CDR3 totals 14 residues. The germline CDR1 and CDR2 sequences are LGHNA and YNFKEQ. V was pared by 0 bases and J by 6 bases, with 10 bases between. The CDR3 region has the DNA TGTGCCAGCAGCCAAGAAAGTGGCTTGGATACGCAGTATTTT. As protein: CASSQESGLDTQYF.

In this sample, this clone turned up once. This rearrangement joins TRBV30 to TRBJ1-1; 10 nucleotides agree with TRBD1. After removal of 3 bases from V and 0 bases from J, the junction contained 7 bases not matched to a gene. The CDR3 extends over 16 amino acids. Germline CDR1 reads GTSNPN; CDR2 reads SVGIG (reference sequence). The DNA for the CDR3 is TGTGCCTGGAGACCCATGGGACAGGGGATGAACACTGAAGCTTTCTTT. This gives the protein CAWRPMGQGMNTEAFF.

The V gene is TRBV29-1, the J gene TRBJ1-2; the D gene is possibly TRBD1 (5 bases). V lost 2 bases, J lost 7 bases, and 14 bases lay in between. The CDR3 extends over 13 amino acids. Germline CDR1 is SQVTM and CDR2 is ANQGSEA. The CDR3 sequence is CSVEPGSRGGYTF. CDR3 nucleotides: TGCAGCGTTGAACCAGGGAGCCGGGGTGGCTACACCTTC.

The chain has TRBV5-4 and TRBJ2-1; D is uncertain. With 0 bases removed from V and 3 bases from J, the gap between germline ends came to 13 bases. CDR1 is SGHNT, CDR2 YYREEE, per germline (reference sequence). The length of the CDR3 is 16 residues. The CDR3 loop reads CASSLDPTPFYNEQFF. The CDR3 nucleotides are TGTGCCAGCAGCTTGGACCCTACCCCATTCTACAATGAGCAGTTCTTC. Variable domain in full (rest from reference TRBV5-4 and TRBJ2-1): ETGVTQSPTHLIKTRGQQVTLRCSSQSGHNTVSWYQQALGQGPQFIFQYYREEENGRGNFPPRFSGLQFPNYSSELNVNALELDDSALYLCASSLDPTPFYNEQFFGPGTRLTVL.

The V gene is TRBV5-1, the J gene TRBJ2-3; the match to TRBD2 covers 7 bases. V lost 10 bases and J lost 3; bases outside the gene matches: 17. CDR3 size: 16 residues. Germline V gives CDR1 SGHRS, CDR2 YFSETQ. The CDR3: CAPPAWGGGPTDTQYF. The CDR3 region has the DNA TGCGCCCCGCCGGCGTGGGGGGGAGGGCCTACAGATACGCAGTATTTT.

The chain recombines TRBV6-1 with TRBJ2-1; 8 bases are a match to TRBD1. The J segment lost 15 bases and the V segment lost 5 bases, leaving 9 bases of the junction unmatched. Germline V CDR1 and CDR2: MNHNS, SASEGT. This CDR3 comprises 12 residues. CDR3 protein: CASSSPGQDGFF. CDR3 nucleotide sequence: TGTGCCAGCAGTTCCCCGGGACAGGACGGGTTCTTC.

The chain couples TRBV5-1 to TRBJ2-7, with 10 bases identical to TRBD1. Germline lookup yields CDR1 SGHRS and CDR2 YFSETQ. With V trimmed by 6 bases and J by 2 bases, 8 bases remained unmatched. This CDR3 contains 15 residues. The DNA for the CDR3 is TGCGCCAGCACCCTGGGGGGGACAGGGGCCTACGAGCAGTACTTC. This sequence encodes CASTLGGTGAYEQYF.

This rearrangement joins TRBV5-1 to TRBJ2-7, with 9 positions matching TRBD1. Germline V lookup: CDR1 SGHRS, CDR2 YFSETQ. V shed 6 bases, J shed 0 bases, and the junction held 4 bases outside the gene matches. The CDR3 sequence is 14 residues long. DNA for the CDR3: TGCGCCAGCACCAACAGGGGGCCCTCCTACGAGCAGTACTTC. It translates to CASTNRGPSYEQYF.

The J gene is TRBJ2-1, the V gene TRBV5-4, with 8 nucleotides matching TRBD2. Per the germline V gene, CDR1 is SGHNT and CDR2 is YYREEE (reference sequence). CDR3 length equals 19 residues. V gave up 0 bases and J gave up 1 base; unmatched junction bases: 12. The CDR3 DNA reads TGTGCCAGCAGCTTGGCACAGGGACGACTAGCGCTATCCTACAATGAGCAGTTCTTC. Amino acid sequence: CASSLAQGRLALSYNEQFF.

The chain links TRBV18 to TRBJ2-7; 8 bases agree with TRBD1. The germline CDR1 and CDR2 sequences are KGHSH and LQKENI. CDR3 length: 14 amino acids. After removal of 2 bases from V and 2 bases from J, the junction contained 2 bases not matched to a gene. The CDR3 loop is CASSPTGGPYEQYF. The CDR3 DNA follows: TGTGCCAGCTCACCAACAGGGGGTCCCTACGAGCAGTACTTC.

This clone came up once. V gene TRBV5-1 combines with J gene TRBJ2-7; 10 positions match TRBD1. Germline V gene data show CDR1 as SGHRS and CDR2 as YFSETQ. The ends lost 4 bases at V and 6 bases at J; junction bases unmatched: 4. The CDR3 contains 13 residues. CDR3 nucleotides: TGCGCCAGCAGCATAGGACAGGGGGGCGAGCAGTACTTC. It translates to CASSIGQGGEQYF.

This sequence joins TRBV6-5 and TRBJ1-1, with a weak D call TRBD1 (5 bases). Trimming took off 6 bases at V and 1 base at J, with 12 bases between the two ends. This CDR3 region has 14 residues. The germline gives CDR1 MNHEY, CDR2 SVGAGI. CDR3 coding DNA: TGTGCCAGCAGACTCACGGGACGGAACACTGAAGCTTTCTTT. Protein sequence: CASRLTGRNTEAFF.

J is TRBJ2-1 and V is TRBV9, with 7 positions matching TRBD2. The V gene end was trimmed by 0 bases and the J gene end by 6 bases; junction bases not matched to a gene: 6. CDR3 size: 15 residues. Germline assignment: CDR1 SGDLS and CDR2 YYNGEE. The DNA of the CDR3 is TGTGCCAGCAGCGTAGGAGGGAGGGGCCGCAATGAGCAGTTCTTC. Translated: CASSVGGRGRNEQFF. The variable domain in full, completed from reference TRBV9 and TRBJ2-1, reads DSGVTQTPKHLITATGQRVTLRCSPRSGDLSVYWYQQSLDQGLQFLIQYYNGEERAKGNILERFSAQQFPDLHSELNLSSLELGDSALYFCASSVGGRGRNEQFFGPGTRLTVL.

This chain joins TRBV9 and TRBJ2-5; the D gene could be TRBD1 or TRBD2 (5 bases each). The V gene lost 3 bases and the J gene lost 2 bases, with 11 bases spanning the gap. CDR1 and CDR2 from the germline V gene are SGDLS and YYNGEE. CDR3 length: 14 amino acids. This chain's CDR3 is CASSEQWGQETQYF. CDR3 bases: TGTGCCAGCAGCGAACAGTGGGGGCAAGAGACCCAGTACTTC.

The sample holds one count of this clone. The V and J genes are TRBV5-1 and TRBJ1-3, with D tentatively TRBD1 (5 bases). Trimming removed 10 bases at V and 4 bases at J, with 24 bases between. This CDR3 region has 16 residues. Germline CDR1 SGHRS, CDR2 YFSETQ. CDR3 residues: CAYFGARQPYGNTIYF. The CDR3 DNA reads TGCGCCTATTTCGGGGCGAGACAGCCCTACGGAAACACCATATATTTT.

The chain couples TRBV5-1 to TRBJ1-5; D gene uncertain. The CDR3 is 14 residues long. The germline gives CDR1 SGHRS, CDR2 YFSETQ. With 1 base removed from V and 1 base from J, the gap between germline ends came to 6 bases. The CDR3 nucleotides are TGCGCCAGCAGCTTGTCCCCCAGCAATCAGCCCCAGCATTTT. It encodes CASSLSPSNQPQHF.

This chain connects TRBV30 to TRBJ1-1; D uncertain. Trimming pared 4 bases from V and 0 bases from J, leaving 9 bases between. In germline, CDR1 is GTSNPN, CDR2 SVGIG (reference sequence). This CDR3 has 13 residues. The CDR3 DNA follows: TGTGCCTGGAACCGGGGATTGAACACTGAAGCTTTCTTT. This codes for CAWNRGLNTEAFF.

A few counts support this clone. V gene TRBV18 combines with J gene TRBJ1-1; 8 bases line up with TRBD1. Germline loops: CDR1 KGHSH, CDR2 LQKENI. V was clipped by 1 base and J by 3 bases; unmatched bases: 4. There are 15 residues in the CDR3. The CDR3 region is CASSPRQGLDTEAFF. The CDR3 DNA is TGTGCCAGCTCACCACGACAGGGGCTAGACACTGAAGCTTTCTTT.

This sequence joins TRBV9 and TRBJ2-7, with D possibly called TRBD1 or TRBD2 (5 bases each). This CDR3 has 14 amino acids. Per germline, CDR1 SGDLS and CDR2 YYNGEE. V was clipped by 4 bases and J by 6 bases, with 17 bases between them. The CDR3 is CASSPGTPISEQYF. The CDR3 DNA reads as TGTGCCAGCAGCCCCGGGACCCCGATAAGCGAGCAGTACTTC.

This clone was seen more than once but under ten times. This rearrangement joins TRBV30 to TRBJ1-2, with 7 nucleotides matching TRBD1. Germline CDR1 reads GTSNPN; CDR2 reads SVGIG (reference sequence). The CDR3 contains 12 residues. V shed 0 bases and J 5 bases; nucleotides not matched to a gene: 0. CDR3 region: CAWSVQGYGYTF. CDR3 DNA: TGTGCCTGGAGTGTACAGGGGTATGGCTACACCTTC.

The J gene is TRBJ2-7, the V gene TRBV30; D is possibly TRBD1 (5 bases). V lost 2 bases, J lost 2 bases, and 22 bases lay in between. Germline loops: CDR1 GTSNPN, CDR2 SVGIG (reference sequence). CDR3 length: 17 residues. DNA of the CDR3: TGTGCCTGGAGTCGGCCCCCCCGACAGACTGCCACCTACGAGCAGTACTTC. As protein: CAWSRPPRQTATYEQYF.

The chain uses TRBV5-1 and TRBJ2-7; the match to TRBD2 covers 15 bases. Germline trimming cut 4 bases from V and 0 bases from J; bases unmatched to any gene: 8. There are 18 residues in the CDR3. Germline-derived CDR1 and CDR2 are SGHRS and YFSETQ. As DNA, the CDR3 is TGCGCCAGCAGCCTGGGACTAGCGGGAGGAAAAAGCTCCTACGAGCAGTACTTC. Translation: CASSLGLAGGKSSYEQYF.

CDR3 residues: CASSLGRVSEKLFF. Written as DNA, the CDR3 is TGCGCCAGCAGCTTAGGCAGGGTATCTGAAAAACTGTTTTTT. The chain recombines TRBV5-1 with TRBJ1-4, with D perhaps matching TRBD1 (5 bases). Germline CDR1 is SGHRS and CDR2 is YFSETQ. With 2 bases removed from V and 7 bases from J, the gap between germline ends came to 12 bases. This CDR3 comprises 14 residues.